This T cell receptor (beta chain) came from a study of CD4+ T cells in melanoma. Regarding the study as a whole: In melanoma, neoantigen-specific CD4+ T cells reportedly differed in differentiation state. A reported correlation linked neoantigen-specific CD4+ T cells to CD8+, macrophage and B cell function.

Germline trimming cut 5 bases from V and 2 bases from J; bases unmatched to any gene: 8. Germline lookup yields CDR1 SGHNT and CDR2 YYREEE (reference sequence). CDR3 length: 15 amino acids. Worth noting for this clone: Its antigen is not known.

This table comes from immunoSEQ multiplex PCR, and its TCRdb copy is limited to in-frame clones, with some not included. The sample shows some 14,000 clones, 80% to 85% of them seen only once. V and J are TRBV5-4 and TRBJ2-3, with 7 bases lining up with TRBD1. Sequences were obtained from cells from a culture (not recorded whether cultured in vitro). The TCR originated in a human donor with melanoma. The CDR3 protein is CASSNRQGSTDTQYF. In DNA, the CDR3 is TGTGCCAGCAGTAATAGACAGGGTTCCACAGATACGCAGTATTTT.